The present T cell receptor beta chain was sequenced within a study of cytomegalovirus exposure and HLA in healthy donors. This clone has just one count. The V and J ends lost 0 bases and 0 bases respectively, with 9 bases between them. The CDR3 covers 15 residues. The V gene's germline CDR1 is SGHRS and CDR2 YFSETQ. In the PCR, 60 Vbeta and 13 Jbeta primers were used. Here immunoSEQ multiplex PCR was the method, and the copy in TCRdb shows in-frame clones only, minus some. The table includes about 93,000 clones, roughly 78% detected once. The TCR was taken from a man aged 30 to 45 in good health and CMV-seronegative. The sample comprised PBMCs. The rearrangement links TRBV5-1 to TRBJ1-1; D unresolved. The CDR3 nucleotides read TGCGCCAGCAGCTTGGCGAGTAGCATGAACACTGAAGCTTTCTTT. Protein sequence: CASSLASSMNTEAFF. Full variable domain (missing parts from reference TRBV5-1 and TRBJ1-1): KAGVTQTPRYLIKTRGQQVTLSCSPISGHRSVSWYQQTPGQGLQFLFEYFSETQRNKGNFPGRFSGRQFSNSRSEMNVSTLELGDSALYLCASSLASSMNTEAFFGQGTRLTVV.